A selection of T cell receptor beta chains follows, all from one sample in a study of cytomegalovirus exposure and HLA in healthy donors. Assay used: immunoSEQ multiplex PCR; TCRdb lists only in-frame clones, some missing. Of 120,000 or so clones in the sample, around 88% are singletons; the top ten hold around 2%. Sequencing was done on a sample of PBMCs. The receptors were sampled from a man aged 18 to 30 in good health and CMV-seronegative. The CDR3 runs from the conserved cysteine through the conserved F or W. Each record gives: D gene, V gene, clone size, J gene, CDR3 protein, CDR3 DNA. D genes are given only for firm matches. A row's size may be missing; if present it is once, few, many or a size class.

D: .
V: TRBV5-5
size: .
J: TRBJ1-5
CDR3: CASSSGLSNQPQHF
DNA: TGTGCCAGCAGCTCGGGACTCAGCAATCAGCCCCAGCATTTT

D: TRBD2
V: TRBV7-2
size: .
J: TRBJ2-7
CDR3: CASSLTGTSLSYEQYF
DNA: TGTGCCAGCAGTTTAACCGGGACTAGCTTGTCCTACGAGCAGTACTTC

D: .
V: TRBV25-1
size: .
J: TRBJ2-7
CDR3: CASSEGARHEQYF
DNA: TGTGCCAGCAGTGAAGGGGCACGGCACGAGCAGTACTTC

D: .
V: TRBV5-6
size: .
J: TRBJ1-5
CDR3: CASSLLLGVGNQPQHF
DNA: TGTGCCAGCAGCTTGTTACTCGGGGTGGGGAATCAGCCCCAGCATTTT

D: TRBD1
V: TRBV5-1
size: .
J: TRBJ1-1
CDR3: CASSPTDRGHTEAFF
DNA: TGCGCCAGCAGCCCTACGGACAGGGGGCACACTGAAGCTTTCTTT

D: .
V: TRBV27
size: .
J: TRBJ1-5
CDR3: CASSPLIPGQGPSWPQHF
DNA: TGTGCCAGCAGCCCACTCATACCGGGACAAGGGCCATCGTGGCCCCAGCATTTT

D: .
V: TRBV4-1
size: .
J: TRBJ2-7
CDR3: CASSQGQERIEQYF
DNA: TGCGCCAGCAGCCAAGGACAGGAACGGATCGAGCAGTACTTC

D: .
V: TRBV15
size: .
J: TRBJ2-1
CDR3: CATKQGSEAYNEQFF
DNA: TGTGCCACAAAGCAAGGCTCGGAGGCCTACAATGAGCAGTTCTTC

D: TRBD2
V: TRBV5-1
size: .
J: TRBJ2-7
CDR3: CASRQPSGTNSYEQYF
DNA: TGCGCCAGCAGGCAGCCTAGCGGGACAAACTCCTACGAGCAGTACTTC

D: TRBD1
V: TRBV18
size: .
J: TRBJ2-6
CDR3: CASSPASGGAMGGANVLTF
DNA: TGTGCCAGCTCACCAGCCTCAGGGGGCGCAATGGGTGGGGCCAACGTCCTGACTTTC

D: .
V: TRBV27
size: .
J: TRBJ2-7
CDR3: CASSLSLRGAYEQYF
DNA: TGTGCCAGCAGTTTATCCCTCAGGGGAGCCTACGAGCAGTACTTC

D: TRBD1
V: TRBV15
size: .
J: TRBJ2-2
CDR3: CATSTGTVNTGELFF
DNA: TGTGCCACCAGCACCGGGACAGTTAACACCGGGGAGCTGTTTTTT

D: TRBD1
V: TRBV2
size: once
J: TRBJ2-3
CDR3: CAITGQRDFEGTQYF
DNA: TGTGCCATCACGGGACAGAGGGATTTTGAGGGTACGCAGTATTTT

D: TRBD1
V: TRBV18
size: .
J: TRBJ2-1
CDR3: CASSPRGTGTSEQFF
DNA: TGTGCCAGCTCACCACGTGGGACAGGGACGAGTGAGCAGTTCTTC

D: .
V: TRBV9
size: .
J: TRBJ2-2
CDR3: CASSVVVQANTGELFF
DNA: TGTGCCAGCAGCGTAGTCGTACAGGCTAACACCGGGGAGCTGTTTTTT

D: .
V: TRBV28
size: few
J: TRBJ2-7
CDR3: CASSLTGQTTYEQYF
DNA: TGTGCCAGCAGTTTAACTGGACAAACTACCTACGAGCAGTACTTC

D: .
V: TRBV27
size: .
J: TRBJ2-6
CDR3: CASKRGGNSGANVLTF
DNA: TGTGCCAGCAAAAGGGGGGGAAATTCTGGGGCCAACGTCCTGACTTTC

D: TRBD1
V: TRBV7-6
size: .
J: TRBJ2-2
CDR3: CASTGQGAGELFF
DNA: TGTGCCAGCACTGGACAGGGCGCCGGGGAGCTGTTTTTT

D: TRBD1
V: TRBV7-9
size: .
J: TRBJ1-2
CDR3: CASSLPPTGNGYTF
DNA: TGTGCCAGCAGCCTACCACCGACAGGGAATGGCTACACCTTC

D: .
V: TRBV7-2
size: .
J: TRBJ2-1
CDR3: CASSPGLDEQFF
DNA: TGTGCCAGCAGCCCGGGTTTGGATGAGCAGTTCTTC

D: .
V: TRBV7-9
size: .
J: TRBJ1-1
CDR3: CASSYPSGNTEAFF
DNA: TGTGCCAGCAGCTACCCGTCGGGAAACACTGAAGCTTTCTTT